A single sample is the source of the 29 T cell receptor beta chains below, sequenced in a study of CD8+ T cells in alopecia areata. Extraction and reverse transcription of RNA yielded cDNA as the sequencing template. Produced via immunoSEQ multiplex PCR; TCRdb's table is partial and in-frame only. The sample has under 250,000 clones; 50% to 60% are singletons. The starting material was CD4+ T cells sorted from blood, obtained at week 0. These receptors were obtained from a human donor with alopecia areata.

The chain carries TRBV5-1 and TRBJ2-5, with TRBD1 identical over 8 bases. Germline V gene lookup returns CDR1 SGHRS and CDR2 YFSETQ. V shed 3 bases and J 7 bases; nucleotides not matched to a gene: 11. This CDR3 comprises 15 residues. CDR3 in DNA: TGCGCCAGCAGCTCGCGACAGGGGACGAGTGGGACCCAGTACTTC. It specifies CASSSRQGTSGTQYF.

In this sample, this clone turned up a few times. V usage is TRBV25-1 and J usage is TRBJ2-5; D possibly corresponds to TRBD1 (6 bases). Germline V gives CDR1 MGHDK, CDR2 SYGVNS. This CDR3 contains 15 residues. The ends were cut back, 6 bases at V and 4 bases at J, with 18 bases in the middle. CDR3 in amino acids: CASRDLQGRGETQYF. CDR3 bases: TGTGCCAGCAGGGATCTACAGGGTCGGGGAGAGACCCAGTACTTC.

The chain uses TRBV25-1 and TRBJ2-7; D remains ambiguous. Germline V gene sequence: CDR1 MGHDK, CDR2 SYGVNS. V was pared by 2 bases and J by 3 bases, with 8 bases between. The CDR3 runs to 13 residues. For the CDR3, the DNA is TGTGCCAGCAGTGAACCCAATAACTACGAGCAGTACTTC. It translates to CASSEPNNYEQYF.

Only a few counts were recorded for this clone. The rearrangement joins TRBV5-1 to TRBJ1-2, with D possibly matching TRBD1 (5 bases). The CDR3 is 13 amino acids. The V end was cut by 4 bases, the J end by 6 bases, with 13 bases between. Per the germline V gene, CDR1 is SGHRS and CDR2 is YFSETQ. CDR3 amino acids: CASSPEGWNGYTF. As DNA, the CDR3 is TGCGCCAGCAGCCCCGAGGGGTGGAATGGCTACACCTTC.

The chain carries TRBV7-2 and TRBJ2-7, with unresolved D. The CDR3 consists of 11 residues. Germline-derived CDR1 and CDR2 are SGHTA and FQGNSA. Trimming took 5 bases from V and 6 from J, leaving 8 bases between them. The CDR3: CASSLTVEQYF. CDR3 sequence (DNA): TGTGCCAGCAGCCTCACAGTCGAGCAGTACTTC.

The sample holds many counts of this clone. This chain uses TRBV5-4 with TRBJ2-1; possibly TRBD1 for D (6 bases). Trimming took off 2 bases at V and 2 bases at J, with 11 bases between the two ends. Germline V gene sequence: CDR1 SGHNT, CDR2 YYREEE (reference sequence). The CDR3 extends over 15 amino acids. The CDR3 nucleotides are TGTGCCAGCAGCTTAGGGGGTAGTCCCTACAATGAGCAGTTCTTC. Translation gives CASSLGGSPYNEQFF.

This clone came up a few times. The chain joins TRBV30 to TRBJ2-1; TRBD1 aligns across 8 bases. The CDR3 totals 13 residues. The V and J ends lost 5 bases and 1 base, in that order; junction bases with no gene match: 1. Germline V gives CDR1 GTSNPN, CDR2 SVGIG (reference sequence). In DNA, the CDR3 is TGTGCCTGGGACAGGGGTTCCTACAATGAGCAGTTCTTC. This sequence encodes CAWDRGSYNEQFF.

The chain is built from TRBV5-1 and TRBJ2-7; a possible D gene is TRBD1 (8 bases). The CDR3 covers 15 residues. The germline CDR1 and CDR2 sequences are SGHRS and YFSETQ. The V and J ends lost 4 bases and 3 bases respectively, with 17 bases between them. Written as DNA, the CDR3 is TGCGCCAGCAGCATTACAGCGGGACAGGTCTACGAGCAGTACTTC. This codes for CASSITAGQVYEQYF.

The rearrangement uses TRBV4-1 and TRBJ2-1; a weak D match, TRBD2 (5 bases). Trimming stripped 4 bases from V and 0 bases from J, with 10 bases between. Germline V lookup: CDR1 MGHRA, CDR2 YSYEKL. CDR3 length: 15 residues. The CDR3 loop reads CASSLLGSSYNEQFF. The CDR3, as DNA: TGCGCCAGCAGCCTCCTAGGGAGCTCCTACAATGAGCAGTTCTTC.

V is TRBV18 and J is TRBJ1-4; no firm D call. Looked up from germline, CDR1 is KGHSH and CDR2 is LQKENI. Trimming left V 8 bases short and J 0 bases short, with 10 bases between. The CDR3 consists of 14 residues. CDR3 loop: CASAHSATNEKLFF. In nucleotides, the CDR3 is TGTGCCAGCGCACACAGTGCAACTAATGAAAAACTGTTTTTT.

This chain joins TRBV5-1 and TRBJ1-2; D is unresolved. This CDR3 contains 13 residues. Looked up from germline, CDR1 is SGHRS and CDR2 is YFSETQ. V lost 2 bases to trimming and J lost 7 bases, with 12 bases between them. CDR3 in amino acids: CASSLTYMSGYTF. The CDR3 bases are TGCGCCAGCAGCTTAACCTACATGAGTGGCTACACCTTC.

J is TRBJ1-2 and V is TRBV6-5; the D is unclear. Trimming removed 8 bases at V and 2 bases at J, with 15 bases between. The CDR3 is made up of 14 amino acids. The germline V gene has CDR1 MNHEY and CDR2 SVGAGI. The CDR3 coding sequence is TGTGCCAGCGGACCGGGAGGCCTGAACTATGGCTACACCTTC. Translating it yields CASGPGGLNYGYTF.

The rearrangement uses TRBV30 and TRBJ1-2, with D hard to call. This CDR3 is built from 15 residues. Trimming pared 0 bases from V and 2 bases from J, leaving 13 bases between. CDR1 and CDR2 from the germline V gene are GTSNPN and SVGIG (reference sequence). CDR3 amino acids: CAWSVTGATNYGYTF. In nucleotides, the CDR3 is TGTGCCTGGAGTGTAACGGGCGCGACGAACTATGGCTACACCTTC.

The gene calls are TRBV5-1 and TRBJ1-4; 8 bases are shared with TRBD1. CDR1 is SGHRS, CDR2 YFSETQ, per germline. With 4 bases clipped from V and 6 bases from J, the junction kept 8 bases outside the gene matches. The CDR3 totals 15 residues. The CDR3 DNA reads as TGCGCCAGCAGCGGGATGCAGGGGGCAGATGAAAAACTGTTTTTT. It yields the protein CASSGMQGADEKLFF.

The table lists this clone with a few counts. This rearrangement joins TRBV29-1 to TRBJ2-4; D is perhaps TRBD1 or TRBD2 (5 bases each). The V and J ends lost 3 bases and 9 bases respectively, with 12 bases between them. Germline CDR1 is SQVTM and CDR2 is ANQGSEA. The CDR3 is made up of 12 amino acids. CDR3 DNA: TGCAGCGTTGACATAGACAGCGGCATTCAGTACTTC. Its translation is CSVDIDSGIQYF.

This clone turned up a few times. J is TRBJ2-3 and V is TRBV2; unclear D gene. CDR1 is SNHLY, CDR2 FYNNEI, per germline. This CDR3 has 11 amino acids. Trimming shortened V by 6 bases and J by 6 bases, and 7 bases separated the two germline ends. The chain's CDR3 is CASSRRDTQYF. Written as DNA, the CDR3 is TGTGCCAGCAGCCGGCGGGATACGCAGTATTTT.

This clone was seen only once. The genes are TRBV7-6 and TRBJ1-5, with D possibly being TRBD1 (6 bases). The CDR3 spans 14 residues. Per the germline V gene, CDR1 is SGHVS and CDR2 is FNYEAQ. The germline V and J ends were trimmed by 4 bases and 2 bases, with 9 bases remaining between them. In DNA, the CDR3 is TGTGCCAGCAGCTCCCGACAGGGCAATCAGCCCCAGCATTTT. Residues: CASSSRQGNQPQHF.

The rearrangement links TRBV30 to TRBJ1-1, with D maybe TRBD1 (6 bases). This CDR3 is 13 amino acids long. V dropped 8 bases and J dropped 6 bases, with 19 bases sitting between them. Germline CDR1 reads GTSNPN; CDR2 reads SVGIG (reference sequence). The CDR3 DNA sequence: TGTGCCGAATCGATCCGGGGGGCCCCTGAAGCTTTCTTT. This translates into CAESIRGAPEAFF.

The rearrangement uses TRBV15 and TRBJ2-2; D is uncertain. With 0 bases removed from V and 0 bases from J, the gap between germline ends came to 5 bases. The CDR3 contains 15 residues. Germline lookup yields CDR1 LNHNV and CDR2 YYDKDF (reference sequence). DNA of the CDR3: TGTGCCACCAGCAGAGACTTTACGAACACCGGGGAGCTGTTTTTT. Residues: CATSRDFTNTGELFF.

The V and J genes are TRBV2 and TRBJ2-1; possible D gene TRBD2, 6 bases. The germline V gene encodes CDR1 SNHLY and CDR2 FYNNEI. The CDR3 extends over 15 amino acids. V gave up 1 base and J gave up 9 bases, with 16 bases separating them. CDR3 DNA: TGTGCCAGCAGTGAAGAAGACGGGAGTAGGGGTGAGCAGTTCTTC. Translated, it gives CASSEEDGSRGEQFF.

The V gene is TRBV5-4, the J gene TRBJ2-3; 7 nucleotides match TRBD2. The V and J ends lost 1 base and 0 bases, in that order; junction bases with no gene match: 8. There are 17 residues in the CDR3. Per germline, CDR1 SGHNT and CDR2 YYREEE (reference sequence). CDR3 in DNA: TGTGCCAGCAGCTTGAAGGGCGGGGGACCTAGCACAGATACGCAGTATTTT. Amino acids: CASSLKGGGPSTDTQYF.

The chain carries TRBV18 and TRBJ1-1; TRBD1 aligns across 8 bases. The CDR3 totals 14 residues. The J segment lost 1 base and the V segment lost 4 bases, leaving 2 bases of the junction unmatched. The germline V gene has CDR1 KGHSH and CDR2 LQKENI. The CDR3 spells CASSRDRKNTEAFF. The CDR3 nucleotides are TGTGCCAGCTCACGGGACAGGAAGAACACTGAAGCTTTCTTT.

The chain joins TRBV19 to TRBJ2-3; 13 bases are shared with TRBD2. CDR1 and CDR2 (germline): LNHDA, SQIVND (reference sequence). V shed 9 bases, J shed 5 bases, and the junction held 5 bases outside the gene matches. The CDR3 spans 14 residues. CDR3: CASRTSGSVDTQYF. The CDR3 region has the DNA TGTGCCAGCAGGACTAGCGGGAGTGTAGATACGCAGTATTTT. Variable domain in full (rest from reference TRBV19 and TRBJ2-3): DGGITQSPKYLFRKEGQNVTLSCEQNLNHDAMYWYRQDPGQGLRLIYYSQIVNDFQKGDIAEGYSVSREKKESFPLTVTSAQKNPTAFYLCASRTSGSVDTQYFGPGTRLTVL.

The chain recombines TRBV7-9 with TRBJ2-3, with 10 positions matching TRBD2. This CDR3 has 18 amino acids. Germline trimming cut 5 bases from V and 5 bases from J; bases unmatched to any gene: 16. Germline assignment: CDR1 SEHNR and CDR2 FQNEAQ (reference sequence). The DNA for the CDR3 is TGTGCCAGCAGCATACCAGCCTCTAGCGGGGGAGGTGGAGATACGCAGTATTTT. Protein sequence: CASSIPASSGGGGDTQYF.

The chain links TRBV10-3 to TRBJ2-1; 8 bases match TRBD2. CDR3 length: 14 amino acids. The V segment lost 5 bases and the J segment 0 bases; nucleotides outside the gene matches: 0. CDR1 is ENHRY and CDR2 is SYGVKD in the germline V gene. This CDR3 reads CAISSGSSYNEQFF. Written as DNA, the CDR3 is TGTGCCATCAGTAGCGGGAGCTCCTACAATGAGCAGTTCTTC.

This clone was recorded only once. This chain connects TRBV2 to TRBJ2-3, with D possibly being TRBD2 (6 bases). CDR1 is SNHLY, CDR2 FYNNEI, per germline. The CDR3 runs to 14 residues. Trimming cost V 6 bases and J 0 bases, with 10 bases left between them. The CDR3 loop reads CASRILASTDTQYF. CDR3 DNA sequence: TGTGCCAGCAGGATACTAGCTAGCACAGATACGCAGTATTTT.

Here the CDR3 DNA reads TGTGCCAGCAGGGACCCGGGACGGAGAAACATTCAGTACTTC. This sequence encodes CASRDPGRRNIQYF. The rearrangement links TRBV6-1 to TRBJ2-4, with D tentatively TRBD1 or TRBD2 (5 bases each). V gave up 6 bases and J gave up 6 bases, with 15 bases separating them. The CDR3 has 14 residues. Per the germline V gene, CDR1 is MNHNS and CDR2 is SASEGT.

V and J are TRBV28 and TRBJ2-3; D is unresolved. Germline values: CDR1 MDHEN, CDR2 SYDVKM. Trimming stripped 4 bases from V and 1 base from J, with 9 bases between. The CDR3 contains 14 residues. The DNA for the CDR3 is TGTGCCAGCAGTTCGAATCAGCGCACAGATACGCAGTATTTT. Its translation is CASSSNQRTDTQYF.

The chain is built from TRBV7-9 and TRBJ2-1, with 9 bases lining up with TRBD2. The CDR3 contains 14 residues. Germline CDR1 SEHNR, CDR2 FQNEAQ (reference sequence). Trimming took 3 bases from V and 10 from J; bases not matched to a gene: 7. In DNA form, the CDR3 reads TGTGCCAGCAGCTTTAGCGGGAGTGTGGGGGAGCAGTTCTTC. Protein product: CASSFSGSVGEQFF.